Shown below are 21 T cell receptor beta chains from a single sample sequenced in a study of blood T cell repertoires in COVID-19. Using immunoSEQ multiplex PCR, the repertoire was profiled, and TCRdb retains in-frame clones only, with some absent. The sample holds roughly 180,000 clones, over 70% seen once. The sequenced sample consisted of PBMCs or T cells enriched from blood (not recorded which). Receptor source: a man in his 60s who had been exposed to COVID-19.

The sample holds a few counts of this clone. This chain uses TRBV19 with TRBJ1-5, with TRBD1 matching 7 bases. In germline, CDR1 is LNHDA, CDR2 SQIVND (reference sequence). This CDR3 contains 15 residues. V trimming: 6 bases; J trimming: 3 bases; junction bases outside the gene matches: 8. The chain's CDR3 is CASSETGSNNQPQHF. The CDR3 bases are TGTGCCAGTAGCGAGACAGGGTCCAACAATCAGCCCCAGCATTTT.

The gene calls are TRBV6-2 or TRBV6-3 and TRBJ1-2, with unresolved D. Trimming pared 6 bases from V and 8 bases from J, leaving 10 bases between. CDR1 MNHEY and CDR2 SVGEGT come from the germline V gene. This CDR3 has 11 amino acids. The CDR3 DNA follows: TGTGCCAGCAGCTCCCCACGGGGCTACACCTTC. The encoded protein is CASSSPRGYTF.

This chain links TRBV28 with TRBJ2-1; 15 positions match TRBD2. The V and J ends lost 6 bases and 4 bases, in that order; junction bases with no gene match: 1. The CDR3 totals 15 residues. The germline CDR1 and CDR2 sequences are MDHEN and SYDVKM. CDR3 in amino acids: CASRGTSGRYNEQFF. The CDR3 DNA sequence: TGTGCCAGCAGGGGGACTAGCGGGAGGTACAATGAGCAGTTCTTC.

J is TRBJ2-2 and V is TRBV6-6, with 9 bases that match TRBD2. Trimming cost V 3 bases and J 6 bases; bases outside gene matches: 8. The CDR3 consists of 16 residues. Germline assignment: CDR1 MNHNY and CDR2 SVGAGI (reference sequence). CDR3 nucleotide sequence: TGTGCCAGCAGTTATCCCGGCGGGAGGGCCGCCGGGGAGCTGTTTTTT. This codes for CASSYPGGRAAGELFF.

The chain carries TRBV6-1 and TRBJ1-1; 9 nucleotides agree with TRBD1. V shed 2 bases, J shed 1 base, and the junction held 5 bases outside the gene matches. The length of the CDR3 is 16 residues. Germline CDR1 reads MNHNS; CDR2 reads SASEGT. The CDR3 is CASSERPGQGNTEAFF. The DNA for the CDR3 is TGTGCCAGCAGTGAACGGCCGGGACAGGGGAACACTGAAGCTTTCTTT.

The rearrangement uses TRBV3-1 (or the pseudogene TRBV3-2) and TRBJ1-6; D uncertain. In germline, CDR1 is LGHDT, CDR2 YNNKEL (reference sequence). The CDR3 totals 12 residues. The V end lost 0 bases, the J end lost 12 bases, and 6 bases lay between the germline ends. The CDR3 region is CASSQDPVPLHF. The DNA of the CDR3 is TGTGCCAGCAGCCAAGACCCGGTACCCCTCCACTTT.

The V call is TRBV30, the J call TRBJ2-3, with 8 bases lining up with TRBD2. This CDR3 region has 14 residues. CDR1 is GTSNPN and CDR2 is SVGIG in the germline V gene (reference sequence). J was trimmed by 4 bases and V by 2 bases; bases with no gene match: 5. CDR3 coding DNA: TGTGCCTGGAGTAACCAGCGGGAGCCAGATACGCAGTATTTT. Its protein is CAWSNQREPDTQYF.

This clone was seen once. The chain has TRBV29-1 and TRBJ1-1; D is perhaps TRBD1 (6 bases). Trimming cost V 2 bases and J 1 base, with 14 bases left between them. Germline CDR1 SQVTM, CDR2 ANQGSEA. CDR3 length: 15 amino acids. CDR3 sequence: CSVEPRGGPNTEAFF. In nucleotides, the CDR3 is TGCAGCGTTGAACCCCGGGGGGGCCCGAACACTGAAGCTTTCTTT.

The gene calls are TRBV7-8 and TRBJ2-7; the match to TRBD1 covers 10 bases. This CDR3 comprises 15 residues. Losses at the gene ends were 5 bases for V and 1 base for J; bases not matched to a gene: 5. Germline V CDR1 and CDR2: SGHVS, FQNEAQ. The CDR3 loop reads CASSKGQGSSYEQYF. In nucleotides, the CDR3 is TGTGCCAGCAGCAAGGGACAGGGGTCATCCTACGAGCAGTACTTC.

This sequence joins TRBV4-3 and TRBJ2-3, with a weak D call TRBD1 (6 bases). Trimming took 3 bases from V and 0 from J, leaving 13 bases between them. This CDR3 spans 16 amino acids. Germline CDR1 LGHNA, CDR2 YSLEER. The CDR3 DNA follows: TGCGCCAGCAGCCAGTCCCTGGGACAAAGCACAGATACGCAGTATTTT. It encodes CASSQSLGQSTDTQYF.

This clone showed up just once. Its ends do not fully match the called genes, so a read error is possible. The rearrangement links TRBV12-3 or TRBV12-4 to TRBJ1-3; D is undetermined. The CDR3 consists of 13 residues. CDR3 sequence: CANSLQSGNTIYF. The CDR3, as DNA: TGTGCCAACAGTTTACAGTCTGGAAACACCATATATTTT.

The V call is TRBV30, the J call TRBJ2-7, with 11 bases matching TRBD2. Germline loops: CDR1 GTSNPN, CDR2 SVGIG (reference sequence). The trim removed 2 bases at V and 5 bases at J, leaving 2 bases unmatched. The CDR3 is 13 residues long. The CDR3 DNA reads TGTGCCTGGAGTCTAGCGGGAGGAAACGAGCAGTACTTC. Protein sequence: CAWSLAGGNEQYF.

The rearrangement links TRBV5-1 to TRBJ2-1; 9 nucleotides align to TRBD2. With 3 bases clipped from V and 6 bases from J, the junction kept 4 bases outside the gene matches. The CDR3 contains 14 residues. Germline assignment: CDR1 SGHRS and CDR2 YFSETQ. The CDR3 reads CASSYLLAGNEQFF. The CDR3, as DNA: TGCGCCAGCAGCTATTTACTAGCGGGCAATGAGCAGTTCTTC.

This sequence joins TRBV25-1 and TRBJ2-5, with TRBD1 as a possible D gene (6 bases). Germline values: CDR1 MGHDK, CDR2 SYGVNS. The length of the CDR3 is 16 residues. Trimming cost V 4 bases and J 2 bases, with 17 bases left between them. The CDR3 bases are TGTGCCAGCAGTGGCCCCCTGAGGGGGAGACAAGAGACCCAGTACTTC. Residues: CASSGPLRGRQETQYF.

The chain recombines TRBV28 with TRBJ1-1, with 7 bases lining up with TRBD1. The V and J ends lost 6 bases and 5 bases, in that order; junction bases with no gene match: 9. Germline CDR1 reads MDHEN; CDR2 reads SYDVKM. The CDR3 runs to 14 residues. The CDR3 bases are TGTGCCAGCAGCGCAGACAGGGTAGCAACTGAAGCTTTCTTT. It yields the protein CASSADRVATEAFF.

This chain joins TRBV28 and TRBJ1-5; D might be TRBD1 (5 bases). The ends were cut back, 6 bases at V and 5 bases at J, with 17 bases in the middle. The CDR3 has 15 amino acids. CDR1 and CDR2 (germline): MDHEN, SYDVKM. The CDR3 protein is CASSAIQEPDQPQHF. The DNA of the CDR3 is TGTGCCAGCAGCGCAATACAGGAGCCGGATCAGCCCCAGCATTTT.

This chain uses TRBV5-4 with TRBJ1-1; 8 positions match TRBD1. From germline, CDR1 is SGHNT and CDR2 YYREEE (reference sequence). The CDR3 is 15 amino acids. V lost 0 bases, J lost 1 base, and 2 bases stayed unmatched. The DNA of the CDR3 is TGTGCCAGCAGCTTGGCAGGGGGCGGGAACACTGAAGCTTTCTTT. It codes for CASSLAGGGNTEAFF.

The chain recombines TRBV9 with TRBJ2-3, with TRBD2 matching 8 bases. Trimming at V came to 1 base and at J to 5 bases, leaving 9 bases not matched to a gene. The germline CDR1 and CDR2 sequences are SGDLS and YYNGEE. The CDR3 consists of 16 residues. The DNA of the CDR3 is TGTGCCAGCAGCGTAATAGCGGGATCCCGGGGAGATACGCAGTATTTT. Translating it yields CASSVIAGSRGDTQYF.

The chain recombines TRBV5-1 with TRBJ2-7; 15 bases are shared with TRBD2. The germline CDR1 and CDR2 sequences are SGHRS and YFSETQ. The CDR3 loop spans 16 amino acids. The J segment lost 3 bases and the V segment lost 4 bases, leaving 5 bases of the junction unmatched. CDR3: CASSAGTSGRIYEQYF. CDR3 sequence (DNA): TGCGCCAGCAGCGCCGGGACTAGCGGGAGGATCTACGAGCAGTACTTC.

The chain combines TRBV7-3 with TRBJ2-3; 11 bases agree with TRBD2. The CDR3 runs to 15 residues. The V and J ends lost 3 bases and 2 bases, in that order; junction bases with no gene match: 1. CDR1 SGHTA and CDR2 FQGTGA come from the germline V gene. CDR3: CASSLTSGNTDTQYF. CDR3 nucleotides: TGTGCCAGCAGCTTGACTAGCGGGAACACAGATACGCAGTATTTT.

The chain combines TRBV7-9 with TRBJ2-5; 10 bases line up with TRBD1. The CDR3 has 15 residues. CDR1 and CDR2 (germline): SEHNR, FQNEAQ (reference sequence). Trimming at V came to 5 bases and at J to 3 bases, leaving 6 bases not matched to a gene. The CDR3 DNA is TGTGCCAGCAGCGAACCGGGACAGGGGAAAGAGACCCAGTACTTC. Protein product: CASSEPGQGKETQYF. The full variable domain, its missing parts supplied by reference TRBV7-9 and TRBJ2-5, is DTGVSQNPRHKITKRGQNVTFRCDPISEHNRLYWYRQTLGQGPEFLTYFQNEAQLEKSRLLSDRFSAERPKGSFSTLEIQRTEQGDSAMYLCASSEPGQGKETQYFGPGTRLLVL.